These 21 T cell receptor beta chains share one sample of origin, sequenced in a study of T-cell reconstitution after alpha-beta-depleted transplantation in children. It was with unique molecular identifiers that the TCRbeta library was prepared. TCRdb recomputed calls from the PCR reads with MiXCR, one row per CDR3 protein. This sample has hundreds of thousands of distinct CDR3 sequences, with roughly 13% found just once. The sequences come from PBMCs, mostly from graft donor cells, collected 360 days after TCRalphabeta/CD19-depleted stem cell transplant. The origin of the receptors is a male patient younger than 18 who had a stem cell transplant for acute myeloid leukemia, so the T cells may come from the graft donor.

The chain is built from TRBV28 and TRBJ2-7; no definite D call. The CDR3 has 16 amino acids. Germline CDR1 reads MDHEN; CDR2 reads SYDVKM. The V end was cut by 6 bases, the J end by 6 bases, with 24 bases between. CDR3 nucleotide sequence: TGTGCCAGCAGGCTTACCTCACCGGCCGCCTTTGGCGAGCAGTACTTC. Protein product: CASRLTSPAAFGEQYF.

The chain recombines TRBV28 with TRBJ1-6; D gene uncertain. The CDR3 has 15 residues. V was pared by 5 bases and J by 1 base, with 9 bases between. Looked up from germline, CDR1 is MDHEN and CDR2 is SYDVKM. CDR3 nucleotides: TGTGCCAGCAGTCCCCAGGCATCCTATAATTCACCCCTCCACTTT. Its protein product is CASSPQASYNSPLHF. The variable domain in full, with the rest retrieved from reference TRBV28 and TRBJ1-6, is DVKVTQSSRYLVKRTGEKVFLECVQDMDHENMFWYRQDPGLGLRLIYFSYDVKMKEKGDIPEGYSVSREKKERFSLILESASTNQTSMYLCASSPQASYNSPLHFGNGTRLTVT.

This clonotype was detected many times. V usage is TRBV7-6 and J usage is TRBJ2-7; a weak D match, TRBD1 (7 bases). Deletions cut 5 bases from V and 7 bases from J, with 18 bases between. From germline, CDR1 is SGHVS and CDR2 FNYEAQ. The CDR3 sequence is 14 residues long. The CDR3 is CASSTRDRPREQYF. The CDR3 DNA follows: TGTGCCAGCAGCACGCGGGACAGACCTCGGGAGCAGTACTTC.

The rearrangement uses TRBV28 and TRBJ2-7; perhaps TRBD1 as D (5 bases). The CDR3 is 15 residues long. Germline CDR1 and CDR2: MDHEN and SYDVKM. Trimming removed 0 bases from V and 2 bases from J, with 11 bases in between. Written as DNA, the CDR3 is TGTGCCAGCAGTTTATGTCAGGGCCCCCCCTACGAGCAGTACTTC. It specifies CASSLCQGPPYEQYF.

DNA of the CDR3: TGTGCCAGCAGCCTCGGACAGAACCTCCAAGAGACCCAGTACTTC. Protein product: CASSLGQNLQETQYF. The chain combines TRBV7-2 with TRBJ2-5; possible D gene TRBD1, 6 bases. V gave up 5 bases and J gave up 1 base, with 14 bases separating them. Germline CDR1 and CDR2: SGHTA and FQGNSA. The CDR3 is made up of 15 amino acids. Drawing the rest from reference TRBV7-2 and TRBJ2-5, the complete variable domain is GAGVSQSPSNKVTEKGKDVELRCDPISGHTALYWYRQSLGQGLEFLIYFQGNSAPDKSGLPSDRFSAERTGGSVSTLTIQRTQQEDSAVYLCASSLGQNLQETQYFGPGTRLLVL.

This clonotype has at least ten counts. V is TRBV29-1 and J is TRBJ2-7; D is ambiguous. The CDR3 runs 11 residues. Trimming pared 3 bases from V and 4 bases from J, leaving 7 bases between. Germline CDR1 is SQVTM and CDR2 is ANQGSEA. In DNA, the CDR3 is TGCAGCGTTGATACGGTTTACGAGCAGTACTTC. This codes for CSVDTVYEQYF.

The sample holds many counts of this clonotype. The V and J genes are TRBV12-3 or TRBV12-4 and TRBJ1-6; D is unresolved. V shed 4 bases and J shed 10 bases, with 17 bases lying between them. This CDR3 has 15 residues. The CDR3 bases are TGTGCCAGCAGTTCCAGCCCCTGGGGTCGGTCACCCCTCCACTTT. Translated: CASSSSPWGRSPLHF.

The V gene is TRBV20-1, the J gene TRBJ2-6; D remains unclear. Germline lookup yields CDR1 DFQATT and CDR2 SNEGSKA (reference sequence). The V end lost 0 bases, the J end lost 4 bases, and 13 bases lay between the germline ends. This CDR3 has 16 amino acids. The CDR3, as DNA: TGCAGTGCTAGAGATCGTGGTCTGGGGGGGGCCAACGTCCTGACTTTC. Its translation: CSARDRGLGGANVLTF.

Ten or more counts support this clonotype. This sequence joins TRBV7-8 and TRBJ2-7, with 9 bases lining up with TRBD2. Germline CDR1 is SGHVS and CDR2 is FQNEAQ. V lost 3 bases, J lost 2 bases, and 5 bases stayed unmatched. The CDR3 totals 15 residues. In DNA, the CDR3 is TGTGCCAGCAGCTTTCTAGCGGGGTCCCCCTACGAGCAGTACTTC. This codes for CASSFLAGSPYEQYF.

J is TRBJ2-1 and V is TRBV6-5; 9 nucleotides match TRBD2. Looked up from germline, CDR1 is MNHEY and CDR2 is SVGAGI. V trimming: 0 bases; J trimming: 4 bases; junction bases outside the gene matches: 4. The CDR3 length is 16 residues. CDR3 in DNA: TGTGCCAGCAGTTACTCGGGTGCGGGAGGGTACAATGAGCAGTTCTTC. Encoded protein: CASSYSGAGGYNEQFF.

This clonotype turned up a few times. V usage is TRBV20-1 and J usage is TRBJ2-5; a possible D gene is TRBD2 (5 bases). CDR1 and CDR2 from the germline V gene are DFQATT and SNEGSKA (reference sequence). This CDR3 is 15 amino acids long. Trimming removed 0 bases from V and 3 bases from J, with 14 bases in between. The CDR3 DNA reads as TGCAGTGCTAGAGAAACGGGATTCCGAAAAGAGACCCAGTACTTC. Protein product: CSARETGFRKETQYF.

The chain uses TRBV28 and TRBJ2-7; no clear D gene. The CDR3 has 13 residues. V lost 3 bases to trimming and J lost 2 bases, with 8 bases between them. The germline V gene has CDR1 MDHEN and CDR2 SYDVKM. The CDR3 DNA reads as TGTGCCAGCAGTTTTCTGGGTACCTACGAGCAGTACTTC. Protein product: CASSFLGTYEQYF.

This clonotype occurred once. Because it lacks the conserved phenylalanine or tryptophan at the end, this CDR3 is likely a read error. The CDR3 DNA sequence: TGTGCTAGCAGCAGCGAGGTACCGGGGGAGCAGTTCTCC. This gives the protein CASSSEVPGEQFS. The chain carries TRBV7-7 and TRBJ2-1; the D gene is possibly TRBD2 (5 bases). Germline V gives CDR1 SSHAT, CDR2 FNYEAQ (reference sequence). The CDR3 has 13 amino acids.

The CDR3 nucleotides read TGCGCCAGCAGCTTGGAGGGGGCCCTGAGGACTGAAGCTTTCTTT. Protein: CASSLEGALRTEAFF. The genes are TRBV5-1 and TRBJ1-1, with 7 bases that match TRBD1. Trimming took 0 bases from V and 5 from J; bases not matched to a gene: 7. CDR3 length: 15 residues. The germline CDR1 and CDR2 sequences are SGHRS and YFSETQ.

This clonotype was observed a handful of times. The genes are TRBV6-5 and TRBJ2-7, with D hard to call. The V and J ends lost 5 bases and 3 bases respectively, with 17 bases between them. This CDR3 has 15 amino acids. From germline, CDR1 is MNHEY and CDR2 SVGAGI. CDR3 residues: CASSMRDIRIYEQYF. The CDR3 DNA reads as TGTGCCAGCAGTATGCGAGATATTAGAATCTACGAGCAGTACTTC.

V is TRBV11-2 and J is TRBJ2-1, with unresolved D. V lost 4 bases, J lost 3 bases, and 13 bases lay in between. CDR1 and CDR2 (germline): SGHAT, FQNNGV. The CDR3 consists of 15 residues. CDR3: CASSSTLRYYNEQFF. CDR3 sequence (DNA): TGTGCCAGCAGCTCGACTCTTCGTTACTACAATGAGCAGTTCTTC.

This clonotype was recorded a few times. The CDR3 bases are TGTGCCAGTTCGAAGATTTACAATGAGCAGTTCTTC. Translating gives CASSKIYNEQFF. V and J are TRBV19 and TRBJ2-1; D unclear. V was shortened by 8 bases and J by 4 bases, with 9 bases between the two germline ends. CDR1 and CDR2 from the germline V gene are LNHDA and SQIVND (reference sequence). The CDR3 extends over 12 amino acids.

This chain joins TRBV20-1 and TRBJ2-1; no firm D call. From germline, CDR1 is DFQATT and CDR2 SNEGSKA (reference sequence). The CDR3 is made up of 11 amino acids. Trimming shortened V by 7 bases and J by 7 bases, and 11 bases separated the two germline ends. CDR3 in amino acids: CSVTRFNEQFF. The CDR3 DNA reads TGCAGTGTTACCCGATTTAATGAGCAGTTCTTC.

J is TRBJ1-4 and V is TRBV28; possible D gene TRBD1, 5 bases. Germline V gene sequence: CDR1 MDHEN, CDR2 SYDVKM. The CDR3 has 16 amino acids. V gave up 1 base and J gave up 1 base, with 10 bases separating them. CDR3 region: CASSLSGLGTNEKLFF. In DNA, the CDR3 is TGTGCCAGCAGTTTATCGGGGCTTGGAACTAATGAAAAACTGTTTTTT.

About this clonotype: One end of the junction does not line up with germline, which may come from a read error. The chain joins TRBV20-1 to TRBJ2-5; TRBD1 might be the D (5 bases). The CDR3 is 15 amino acids. Per the germline V gene, CDR1 is DFQATT and CDR2 is SNEGSKA (reference sequence). CDR3 sequence (DNA): TGCTGTGCTGCCCCCCGGGCAGGGTGGCAAGAGACCCAGTACTTC. Its translation: CCAAPRAGWQETQYF.

This clonotype was seen at least ten times. V is TRBV5-5 and J is TRBJ1-1, with D perhaps TRBD1 (5 bases). V gave up 7 bases and J gave up 5 bases, with 9 bases separating them. There are 11 residues in the CDR3. The germline gives CDR1 SGHKS, CDR2 YYEKEE (reference sequence). This CDR3 is CASGGGTEAFF. In nucleotides, the CDR3 is TGTGCCAGCGGCGGGGGGACTGAAGCTTTCTTT.